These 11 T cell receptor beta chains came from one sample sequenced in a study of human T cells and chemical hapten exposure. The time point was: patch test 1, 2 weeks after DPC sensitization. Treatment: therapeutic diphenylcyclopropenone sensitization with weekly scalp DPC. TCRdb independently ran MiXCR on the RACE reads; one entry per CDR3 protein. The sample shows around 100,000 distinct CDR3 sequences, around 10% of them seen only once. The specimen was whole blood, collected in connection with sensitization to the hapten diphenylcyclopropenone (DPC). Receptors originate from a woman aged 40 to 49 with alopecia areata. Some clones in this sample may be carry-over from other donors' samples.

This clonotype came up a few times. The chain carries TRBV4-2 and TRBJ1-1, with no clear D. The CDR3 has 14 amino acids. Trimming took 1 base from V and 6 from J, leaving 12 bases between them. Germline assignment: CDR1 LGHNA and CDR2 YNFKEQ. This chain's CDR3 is CASSQAIGRAEAFF. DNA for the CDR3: TGTGCCAGCAGCCAAGCTATCGGACGAGCTGAAGCTTTCTTT.

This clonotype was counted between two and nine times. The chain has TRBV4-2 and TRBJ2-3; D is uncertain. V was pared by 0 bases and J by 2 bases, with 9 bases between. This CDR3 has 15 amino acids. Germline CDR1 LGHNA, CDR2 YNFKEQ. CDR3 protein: CASSQDGKPTDTQYF. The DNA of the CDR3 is TGTGCCAGCAGCCAAGATGGGAAGCCCACAGATACGCAGTATTTT.

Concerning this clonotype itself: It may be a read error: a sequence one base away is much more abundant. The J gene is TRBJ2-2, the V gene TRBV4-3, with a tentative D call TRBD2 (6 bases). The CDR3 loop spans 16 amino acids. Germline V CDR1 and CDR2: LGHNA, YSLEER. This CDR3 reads CASSLSSGPGGGELSF. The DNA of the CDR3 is TGCGCCAGCAGCCTGTCCTCGGGTCCGGGCGGCGGGGAGCTGTCTTTT.

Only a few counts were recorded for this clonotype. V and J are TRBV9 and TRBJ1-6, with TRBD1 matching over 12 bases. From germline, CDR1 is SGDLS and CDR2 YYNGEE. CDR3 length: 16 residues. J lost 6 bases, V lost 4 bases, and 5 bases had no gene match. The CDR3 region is CASSPRDRGPNSPLHF. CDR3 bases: TGTGCCAGCAGCCCACGGGACAGGGGGCCTAATTCACCCCTCCACTTT.

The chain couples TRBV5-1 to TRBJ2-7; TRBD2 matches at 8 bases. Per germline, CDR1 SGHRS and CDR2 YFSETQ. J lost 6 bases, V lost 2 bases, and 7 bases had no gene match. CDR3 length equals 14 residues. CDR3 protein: CASSLLAVGGEQYF. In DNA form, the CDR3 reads TGCGCCAGCAGCTTACTAGCGGTCGGCGGCGAGCAGTACTTC.

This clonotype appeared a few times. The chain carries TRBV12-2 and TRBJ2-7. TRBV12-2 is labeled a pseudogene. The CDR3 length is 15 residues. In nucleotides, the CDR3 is TGTGCAAGTCGCTTAGGCCAGCAAGTAGAGGACGAGCAGTACTTC. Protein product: CASRLGQQVEDEQYF.

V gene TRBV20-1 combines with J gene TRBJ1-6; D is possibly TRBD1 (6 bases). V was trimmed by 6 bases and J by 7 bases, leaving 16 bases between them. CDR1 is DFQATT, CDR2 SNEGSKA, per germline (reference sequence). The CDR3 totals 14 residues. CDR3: CSARWGARNSPLHF. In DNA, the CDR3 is TGCAGTGCCCGCTGGGGGGCGCGGAATTCACCCCTCCACTTT.

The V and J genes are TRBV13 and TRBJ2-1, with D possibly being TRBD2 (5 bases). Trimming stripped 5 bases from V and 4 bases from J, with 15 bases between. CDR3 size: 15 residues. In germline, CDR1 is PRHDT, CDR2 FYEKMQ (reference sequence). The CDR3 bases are TGTGCCAGCAGCACCACTAGAGGAGGTTACAATGAGCAGTTCTTC. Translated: CASSTTRGGYNEQFF.

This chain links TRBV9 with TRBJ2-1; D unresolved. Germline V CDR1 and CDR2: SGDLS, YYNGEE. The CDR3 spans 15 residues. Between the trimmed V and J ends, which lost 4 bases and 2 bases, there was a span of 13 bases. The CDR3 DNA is TGTGCCAGCAGCATAGGGCAGGACCCCTACAATGAGCAGTTCTTC. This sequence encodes CASSIGQDPYNEQFF.

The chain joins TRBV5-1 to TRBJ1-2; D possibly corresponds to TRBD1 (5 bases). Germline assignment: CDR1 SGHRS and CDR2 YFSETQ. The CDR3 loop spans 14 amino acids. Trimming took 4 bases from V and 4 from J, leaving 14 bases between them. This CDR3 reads CASSPGTDTYGYTF. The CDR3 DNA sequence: TGCGCCAGCAGCCCGGGGACGGACACCTATGGCTACACCTTC.

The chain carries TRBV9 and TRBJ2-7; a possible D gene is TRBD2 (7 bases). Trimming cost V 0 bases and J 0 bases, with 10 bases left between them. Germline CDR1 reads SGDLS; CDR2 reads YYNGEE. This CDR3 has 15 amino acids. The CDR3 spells CASSVEGGYSYEQYF. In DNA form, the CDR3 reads TGTGCCAGCAGCGTAGAGGGGGGGTACTCCTACGAGCAGTACTTC.